The source of this TCR beta chain is a study of control samples from healthy donors and cancer patients. Libraries were prepared by immunoSEQ multiplex PCR; TCRdb keeps only in-frame clonotypes and omits some of them. The table includes 150,000 to 180,000 clones, more than 85% detected once. The V and J ends lost 6 bases and 7 bases respectively, with 21 bases between them. Germline CDR1 reads MNHEY; CDR2 reads SMNVEV (reference sequence). The CDR3 consists of 15 residues. The sequenced sample consisted of blood. This receptor was taken from a man in his fifties or sixties in good health. This rearrangement joins TRBV27 to TRBJ1-2, with TRBD1 as a possible D gene (6 bases). Here the CDR3 reads CASSRPGALDGGYTF. As DNA, the CDR3 is TGTGCCAGCAGCAGGCCGGGGGCCCTCGACGGTGGCTACACCTTC.